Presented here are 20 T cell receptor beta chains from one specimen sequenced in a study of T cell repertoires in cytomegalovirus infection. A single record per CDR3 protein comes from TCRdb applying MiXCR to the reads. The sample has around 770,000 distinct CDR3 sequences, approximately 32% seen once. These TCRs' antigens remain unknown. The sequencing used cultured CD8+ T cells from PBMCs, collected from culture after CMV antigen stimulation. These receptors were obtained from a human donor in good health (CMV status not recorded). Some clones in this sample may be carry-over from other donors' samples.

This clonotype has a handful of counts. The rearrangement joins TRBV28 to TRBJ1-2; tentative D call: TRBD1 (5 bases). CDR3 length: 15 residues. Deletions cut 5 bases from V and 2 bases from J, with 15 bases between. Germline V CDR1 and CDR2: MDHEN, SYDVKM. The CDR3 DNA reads TGTGCCAGCAGTATGCCCGGGACGGCCAACTATGGCTACACCTTC. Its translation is CASSMPGTANYGYTF.

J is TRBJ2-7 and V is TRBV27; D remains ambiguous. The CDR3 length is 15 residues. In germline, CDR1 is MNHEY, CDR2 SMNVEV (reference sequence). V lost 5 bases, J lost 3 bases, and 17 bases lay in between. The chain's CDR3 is CASSNVQAPVYEQYF. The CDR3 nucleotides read TGTGCCAGCAGTAATGTCCAGGCCCCGGTCTACGAGCAGTACTTC.

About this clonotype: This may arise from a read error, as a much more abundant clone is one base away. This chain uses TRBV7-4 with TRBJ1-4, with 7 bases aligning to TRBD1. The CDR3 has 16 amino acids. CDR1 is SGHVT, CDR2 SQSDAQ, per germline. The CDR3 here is CVSGHSTGAYLEKLFF. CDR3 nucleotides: TGTGTCAGCGGACATTCTACAGGGGCCTACCTTGAAAAACTGTTTTTT. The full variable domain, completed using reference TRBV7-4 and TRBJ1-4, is GAGVSQSPRYKVAKRGRDVALRCDSISGHVTLYWYRQTLGQGSEVLTYSQSDAQRDKSGRPSGRFSAERPERSVSTLKIQRTEQGDSAVYLCVSGHSTGAYLEKLFFGSGTQLSVL.

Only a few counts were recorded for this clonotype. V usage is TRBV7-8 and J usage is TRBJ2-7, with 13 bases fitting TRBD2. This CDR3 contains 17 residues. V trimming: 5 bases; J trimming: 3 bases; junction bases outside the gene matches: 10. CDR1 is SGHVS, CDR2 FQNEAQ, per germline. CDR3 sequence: CASSATSGGLRHYEQYV. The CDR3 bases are TGTGCCAGCAGCGCGACTAGCGGGGGGCTACGACACTACGAGCAGTACGTC.

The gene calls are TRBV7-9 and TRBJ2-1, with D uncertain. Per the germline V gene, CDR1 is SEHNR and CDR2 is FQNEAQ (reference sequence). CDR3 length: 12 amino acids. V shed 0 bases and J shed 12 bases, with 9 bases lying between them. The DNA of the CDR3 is TGTGCCAGCAGCTTAGCGCGACAATGGCAGTTCTTC. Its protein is CASSLARQWQFF.

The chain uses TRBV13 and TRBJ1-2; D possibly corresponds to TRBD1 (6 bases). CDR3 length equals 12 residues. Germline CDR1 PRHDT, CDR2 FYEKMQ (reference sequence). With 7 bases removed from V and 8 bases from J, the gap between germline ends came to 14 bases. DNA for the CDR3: TGTGCCAGCACCCAGGGGACGAAGGGCTACACCTTC. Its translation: CASTQGTKGYTF.

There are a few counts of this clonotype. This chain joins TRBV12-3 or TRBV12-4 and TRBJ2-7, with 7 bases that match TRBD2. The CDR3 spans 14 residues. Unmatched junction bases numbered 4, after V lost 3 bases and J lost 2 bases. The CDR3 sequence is CASSFRRGTYEQYF. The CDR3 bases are TGTGCCAGCAGTTTTAGGCGGGGGACCTACGAGCAGTACTTC.

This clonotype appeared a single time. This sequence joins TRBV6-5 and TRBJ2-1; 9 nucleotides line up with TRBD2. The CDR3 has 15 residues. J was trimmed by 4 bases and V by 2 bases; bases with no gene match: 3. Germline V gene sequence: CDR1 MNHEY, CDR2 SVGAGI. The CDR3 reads CASSYGRGGYNEQFF. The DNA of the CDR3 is TGTGCCAGCAGTTACGGGCGGGGGGGGTACAATGAGCAGTTCTTC.

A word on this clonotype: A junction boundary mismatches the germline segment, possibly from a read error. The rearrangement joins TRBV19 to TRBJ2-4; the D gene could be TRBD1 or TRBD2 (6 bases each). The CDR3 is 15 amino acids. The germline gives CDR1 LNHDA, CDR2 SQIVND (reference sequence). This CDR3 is CASSIGWGAKHIQYF. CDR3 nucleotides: TGTGCCAGTAGTATAGGGTGGGGGGCCAAACACATTCAGTACTTC.

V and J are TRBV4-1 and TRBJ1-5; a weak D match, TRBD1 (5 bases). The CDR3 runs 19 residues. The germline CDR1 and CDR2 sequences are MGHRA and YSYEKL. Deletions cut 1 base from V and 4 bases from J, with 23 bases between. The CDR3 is CASSQGGPGTVLMNQPQHF. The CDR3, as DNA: TGCGCCAGCAGCCAAGGGGGCCCCGGGACGGTCCTGATGAATCAGCCCCAGCATTTT.

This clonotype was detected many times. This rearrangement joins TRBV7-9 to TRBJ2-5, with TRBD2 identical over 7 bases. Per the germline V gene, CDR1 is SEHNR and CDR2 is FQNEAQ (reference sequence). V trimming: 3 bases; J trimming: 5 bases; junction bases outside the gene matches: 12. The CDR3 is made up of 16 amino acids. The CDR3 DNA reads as TGTGCCAGCAGCTTGGCGGGGGAAGTTGTCGTGGAGACCCAGTACTTC. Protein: CASSLAGEVVVETQYF.

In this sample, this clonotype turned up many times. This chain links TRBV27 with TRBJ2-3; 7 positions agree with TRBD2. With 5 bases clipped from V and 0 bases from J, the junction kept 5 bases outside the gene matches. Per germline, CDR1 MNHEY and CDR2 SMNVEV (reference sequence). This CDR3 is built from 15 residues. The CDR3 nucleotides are TGTGCCAGCAGTGACACTAGCGTCAGCACAGATACGCAGTATTTT. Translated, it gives CASSDTSVSTDTQYF.

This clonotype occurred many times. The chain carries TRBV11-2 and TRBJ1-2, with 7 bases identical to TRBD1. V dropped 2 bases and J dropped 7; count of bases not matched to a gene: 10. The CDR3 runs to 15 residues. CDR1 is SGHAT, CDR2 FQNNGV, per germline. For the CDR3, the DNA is TGTGCCAGCAGCTTACCCCCCCAGGGGGTCGGTGGCTACACCTTC. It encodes CASSLPPQGVGGYTF.

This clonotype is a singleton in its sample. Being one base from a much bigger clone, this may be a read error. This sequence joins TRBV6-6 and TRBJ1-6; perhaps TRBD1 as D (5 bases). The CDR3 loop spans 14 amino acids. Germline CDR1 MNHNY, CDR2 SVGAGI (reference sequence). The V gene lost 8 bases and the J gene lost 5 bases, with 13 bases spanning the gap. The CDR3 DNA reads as TGTGCCAGCGAGGGCAGGGCTAATAATTCACCCCTCCACTTT. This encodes CASEGRANNSPLHF.

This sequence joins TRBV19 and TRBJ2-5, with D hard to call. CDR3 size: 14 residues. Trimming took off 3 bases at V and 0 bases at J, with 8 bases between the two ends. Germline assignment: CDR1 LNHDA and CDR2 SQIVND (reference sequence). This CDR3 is CASSMSGYQETQYF. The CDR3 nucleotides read TGTGCCAGTAGTATGTCTGGCTACCAAGAGACCCAGTACTTC. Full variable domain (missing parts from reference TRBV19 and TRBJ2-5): DGGITQSPKYLFRKEGQNVTLSCEQNLNHDAMYWYRQDPGQGLRLIYYSQIVNDFQKGDIAEGYSVSREKKESFPLTVTSAQKNPTAFYLCASSMSGYQETQYFGPGTRLLVL.

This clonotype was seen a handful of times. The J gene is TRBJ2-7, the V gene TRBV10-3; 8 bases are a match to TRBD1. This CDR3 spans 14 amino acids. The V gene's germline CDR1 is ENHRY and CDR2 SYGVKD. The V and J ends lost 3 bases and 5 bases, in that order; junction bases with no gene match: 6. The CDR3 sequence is CAISDFGQGNEQYV. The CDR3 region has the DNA TGTGCCATCAGTGATTTCGGACAGGGCAACGAGCAGTACGTC.

The CDR3 spells CSVEGPERYGYTF. The CDR3 region has the DNA TGCAGCGTTGAAGGGCCGGAAAGGTATGGCTACACCTTC. This chain connects TRBV29-1 to TRBJ1-2; D is undetermined. Germline V gene data show CDR1 as SQVTM and CDR2 as ANQGSEA. Trimming cost V 1 base and J 5 bases, with 11 bases left between them. The CDR3 runs 13 residues.

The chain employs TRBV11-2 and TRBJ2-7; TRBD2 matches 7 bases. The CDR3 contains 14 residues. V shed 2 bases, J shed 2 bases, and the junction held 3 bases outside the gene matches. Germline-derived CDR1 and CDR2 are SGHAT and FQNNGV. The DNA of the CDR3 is TGTGCCAGCAGCTTATGGGGGGGTACCTACGAGCAGTACGTC. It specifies CASSLWGGTYEQYV.

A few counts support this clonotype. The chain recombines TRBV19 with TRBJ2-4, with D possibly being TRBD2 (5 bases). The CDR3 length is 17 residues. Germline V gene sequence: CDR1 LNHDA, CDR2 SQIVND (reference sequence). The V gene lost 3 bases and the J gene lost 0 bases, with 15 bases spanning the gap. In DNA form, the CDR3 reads TGTGCCAGTAGTATCCTCGGACTCAACCTAGCCAAAAACATTCAGTACTTC. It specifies CASSILGLNLAKNIQYF.

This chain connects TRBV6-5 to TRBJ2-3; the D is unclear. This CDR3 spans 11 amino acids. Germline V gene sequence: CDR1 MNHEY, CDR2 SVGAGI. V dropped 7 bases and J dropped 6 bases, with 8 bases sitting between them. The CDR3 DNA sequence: TGTGCCAGCAACTCATTTGATACGCAGTATTTT. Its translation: CASNSFDTQYF.